Here is one TCR beta chain with its context. Its target is not known. TCRdb called the RT-PCR reads again in MiXCR, with one record for every CDR3 protein. This sample has 430,000 or so distinct CDR3 sequences, with approximately 11% found just once. These data originate in a study of response to subunit inactivated influenza vaccine. The study's findings and limits: T cells newly recruited by each seasonal influenza vaccination are few, the authors suggested.

CDR3 length: 14 amino acids. Trimming took off 3 bases at V and 0 bases at J, with 9 bases between the two ends. Germline lookup yields CDR1 KGHSH and CDR2 LQKENI. The clonotype originates from a man in his fifties who received an inactivated influenza vaccine. This chain joins TRBV18 and TRBJ2-7, with D perhaps matching TRBD1 or TRBD2 (5 bases each). The starting material was PBMCs from blood, obtained about 6 weeks after vaccination. The CDR3 nucleotides read TGTGCCAGCTCACCCTGGGACCGCTCCTACGAGCAGTACTTC. This codes for CASSPWDRSYEQYF.